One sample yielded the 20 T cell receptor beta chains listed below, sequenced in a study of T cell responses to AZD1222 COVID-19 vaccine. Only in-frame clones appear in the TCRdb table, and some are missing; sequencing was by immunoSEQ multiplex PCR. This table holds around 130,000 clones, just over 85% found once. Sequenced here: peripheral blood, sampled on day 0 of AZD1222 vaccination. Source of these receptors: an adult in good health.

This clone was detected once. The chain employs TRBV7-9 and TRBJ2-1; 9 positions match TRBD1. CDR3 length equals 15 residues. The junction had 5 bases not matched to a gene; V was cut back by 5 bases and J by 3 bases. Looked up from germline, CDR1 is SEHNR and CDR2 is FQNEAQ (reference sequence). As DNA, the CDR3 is TGTGCCAGCAGCCCGGGACAGGGAAACTACAATGAGCAGTTCTTC. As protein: CASSPGQGNYNEQFF.

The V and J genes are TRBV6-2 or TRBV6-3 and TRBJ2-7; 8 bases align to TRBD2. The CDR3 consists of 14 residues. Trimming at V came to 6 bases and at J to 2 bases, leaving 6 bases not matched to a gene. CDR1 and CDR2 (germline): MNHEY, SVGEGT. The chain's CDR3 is CASSPPGGTYEQYF. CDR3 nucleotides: TGTGCCAGCAGCCCCCCGGGAGGGACCTACGAGCAGTACTTC.

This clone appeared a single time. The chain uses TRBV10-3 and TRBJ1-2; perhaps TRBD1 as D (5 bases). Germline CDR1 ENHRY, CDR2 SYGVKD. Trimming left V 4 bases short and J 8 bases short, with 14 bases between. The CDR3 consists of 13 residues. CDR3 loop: CAISVGTSGGYTF. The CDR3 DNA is TGTGCCATCAGTGTGGGGACGTCGGGCGGCTACACCTTC.

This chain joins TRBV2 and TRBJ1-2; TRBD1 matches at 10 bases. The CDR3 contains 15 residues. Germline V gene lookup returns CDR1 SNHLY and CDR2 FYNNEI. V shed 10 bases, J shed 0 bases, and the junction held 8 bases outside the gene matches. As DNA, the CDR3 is TGTGCCACCGGGACAGGGGACCCAGCTAACTATGGCTACACCTTC. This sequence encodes CATGTGDPANYGYTF. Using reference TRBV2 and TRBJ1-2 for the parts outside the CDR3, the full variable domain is EPEVTQTPSHQVTQMGQEVILRCVPISNHLYFYWYRQILGQKVEFLVSFYNNEISEKSEIFDDQFSVERPDGSNFTLKIRSTKLEDSAMYFCATGTGDPANYGYTFGSGTRLTVV.

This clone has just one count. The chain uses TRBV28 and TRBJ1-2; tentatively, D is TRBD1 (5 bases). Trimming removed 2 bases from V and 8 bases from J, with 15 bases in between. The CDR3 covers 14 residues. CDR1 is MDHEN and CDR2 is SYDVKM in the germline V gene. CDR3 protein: CASSLEGQGRGYTF. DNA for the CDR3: TGTGCCAGCAGTTTAGAAGGGCAGGGCAGGGGCTACACCTTC.

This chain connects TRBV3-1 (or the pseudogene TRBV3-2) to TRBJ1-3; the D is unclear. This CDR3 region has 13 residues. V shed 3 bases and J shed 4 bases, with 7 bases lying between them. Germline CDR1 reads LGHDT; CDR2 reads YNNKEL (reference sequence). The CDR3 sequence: CASSQIVGNTIYF. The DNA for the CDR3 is TGTGCCAGCAGCCAGATAGTCGGAAACACCATATATTTT.

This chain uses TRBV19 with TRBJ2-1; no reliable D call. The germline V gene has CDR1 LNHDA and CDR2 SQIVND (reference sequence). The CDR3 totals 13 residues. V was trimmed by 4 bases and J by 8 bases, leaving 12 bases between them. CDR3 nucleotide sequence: TGTGCCAGTAGTAATAGACCGGGCCATGAGCAGTTCTTC. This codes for CASSNRPGHEQFF.

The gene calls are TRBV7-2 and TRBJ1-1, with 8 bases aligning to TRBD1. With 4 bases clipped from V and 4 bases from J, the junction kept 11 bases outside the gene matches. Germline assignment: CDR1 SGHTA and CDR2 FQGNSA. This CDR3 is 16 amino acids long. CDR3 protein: CASSSTPQGVSTEAFF. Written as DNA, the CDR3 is TGTGCCAGCAGCTCGACTCCACAGGGGGTAAGCACTGAAGCTTTCTTT. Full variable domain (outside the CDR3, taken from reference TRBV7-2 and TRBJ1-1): GAGVSQSPSNKVTEKGKDVELRCDPISGHTALYWYRQSLGQGLEFLIYFQGNSAPDKSGLPSDRFSAERTGGSVSTLTIQRTQQEDSAVYLCASSSTPQGVSTEAFFGQGTRLTVV.

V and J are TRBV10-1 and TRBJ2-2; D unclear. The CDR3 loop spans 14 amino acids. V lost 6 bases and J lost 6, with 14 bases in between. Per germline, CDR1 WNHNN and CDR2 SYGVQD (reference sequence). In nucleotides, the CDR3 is TGCGCCAGCAGGACCTCTAGAGCGTCCGGGGAGCTGTTTTTT. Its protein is CASRTSRASGELFF.

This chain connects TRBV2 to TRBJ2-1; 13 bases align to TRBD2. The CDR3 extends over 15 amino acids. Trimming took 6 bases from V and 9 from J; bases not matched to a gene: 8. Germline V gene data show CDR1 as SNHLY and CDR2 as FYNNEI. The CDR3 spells CASRATSGRESEQFF. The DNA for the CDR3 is TGTGCCAGCAGGGCTACTAGCGGGAGGGAGAGTGAGCAGTTCTTC.

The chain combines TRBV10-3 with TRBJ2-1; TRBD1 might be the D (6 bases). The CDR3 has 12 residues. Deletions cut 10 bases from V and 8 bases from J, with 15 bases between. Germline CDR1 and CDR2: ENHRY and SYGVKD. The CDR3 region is CATQDRADEQFF. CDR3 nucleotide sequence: TGTGCCACACAGGACAGAGCCGATGAGCAGTTCTTC.

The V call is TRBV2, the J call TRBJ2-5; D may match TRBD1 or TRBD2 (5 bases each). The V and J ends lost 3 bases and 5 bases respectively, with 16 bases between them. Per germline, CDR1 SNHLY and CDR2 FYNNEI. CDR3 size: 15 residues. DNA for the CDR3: TGTGCCAGCAGTGATGAAGGGGAGCCAGGGGAGACCCAGTACTTC. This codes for CASSDEGEPGETQYF. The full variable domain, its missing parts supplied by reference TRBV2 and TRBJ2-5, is EPEVTQTPSHQVTQMGQEVILRCVPISNHLYFYWYRQILGQKVEFLVSFYNNEISEKSEIFDDQFSVERPDGSNFTLKIRSTKLEDSAMYFCASSDEGEPGETQYFGPGTRLLVL.

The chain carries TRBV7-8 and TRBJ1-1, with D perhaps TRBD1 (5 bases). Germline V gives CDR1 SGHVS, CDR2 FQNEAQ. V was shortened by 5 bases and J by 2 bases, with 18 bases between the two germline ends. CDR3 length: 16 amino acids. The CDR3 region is CASSTPDRKLNTEAFF. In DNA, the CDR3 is TGTGCCAGCAGCACCCCAGACAGAAAGCTTAACACTGAAGCTTTCTTT.

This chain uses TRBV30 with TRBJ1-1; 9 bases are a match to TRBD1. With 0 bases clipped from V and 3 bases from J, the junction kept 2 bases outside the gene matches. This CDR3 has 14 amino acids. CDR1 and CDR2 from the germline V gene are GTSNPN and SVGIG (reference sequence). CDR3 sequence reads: CAWSVRQGDTEAFF. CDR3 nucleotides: TGTGCCTGGAGTGTCCGACAGGGGGACACTGAAGCTTTCTTT.

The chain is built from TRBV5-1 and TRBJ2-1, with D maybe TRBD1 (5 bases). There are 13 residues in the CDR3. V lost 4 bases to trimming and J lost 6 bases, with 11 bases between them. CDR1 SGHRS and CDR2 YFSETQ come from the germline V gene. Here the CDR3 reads CASSVGASNEQFF. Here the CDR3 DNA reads TGCGCCAGCAGCGTTGGGGCGTCCAATGAGCAGTTCTTC.

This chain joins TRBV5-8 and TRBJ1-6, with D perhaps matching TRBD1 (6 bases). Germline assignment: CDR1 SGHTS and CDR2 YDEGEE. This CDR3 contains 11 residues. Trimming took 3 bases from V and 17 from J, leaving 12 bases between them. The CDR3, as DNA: TGTGCCAGCAGCTCACAGGGAAAGGTCCACTTT. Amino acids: CASSSQGKVHF.

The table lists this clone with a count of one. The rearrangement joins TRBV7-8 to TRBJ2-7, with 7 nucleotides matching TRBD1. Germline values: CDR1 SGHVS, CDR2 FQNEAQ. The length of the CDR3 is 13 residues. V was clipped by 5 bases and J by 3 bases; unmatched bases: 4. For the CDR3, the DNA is TGTGCCAGCAGCCAGAACAGGGGCTACGAGCAGTACTTC. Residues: CASSQNRGYEQYF. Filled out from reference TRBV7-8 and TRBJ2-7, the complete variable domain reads GAGVSQSPRYKVAKRGQDVALRCDPISGHVSLFWYQQALGQGPEFLTYFQNEAQLDKSGLPSDRFFAERPEGSVSTLKIQRTQQEDSAVYLCASSQNRGYEQYFGPGTRLTVT.

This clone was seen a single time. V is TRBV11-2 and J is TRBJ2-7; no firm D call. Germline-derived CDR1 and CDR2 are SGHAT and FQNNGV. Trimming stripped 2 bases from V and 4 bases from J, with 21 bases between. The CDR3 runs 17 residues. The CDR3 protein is CASSLWVPGDFSYEQYF. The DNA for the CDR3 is TGTGCCAGCAGCTTATGGGTCCCGGGTGATTTTTCATACGAGCAGTACTTC.

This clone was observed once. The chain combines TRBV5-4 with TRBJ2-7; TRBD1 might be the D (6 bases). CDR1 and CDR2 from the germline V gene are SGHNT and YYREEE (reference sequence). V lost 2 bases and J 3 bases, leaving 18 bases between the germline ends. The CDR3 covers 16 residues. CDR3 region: CASSFDIGARGYEQYF. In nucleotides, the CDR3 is TGTGCCAGCAGCTTCGATATAGGGGCCAGGGGCTACGAGCAGTACTTC.

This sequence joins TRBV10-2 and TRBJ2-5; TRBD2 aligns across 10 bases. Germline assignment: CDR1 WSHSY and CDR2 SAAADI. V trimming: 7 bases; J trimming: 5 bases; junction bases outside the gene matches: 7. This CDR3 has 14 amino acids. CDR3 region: CASKASGSEETQYF. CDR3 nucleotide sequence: TGCGCCAGCAAGGCTAGCGGGAGCGAGGAGACCCAGTACTTC.